The 17 T cell receptor beta chains given below trace back to one sample, sequenced in a study of cytomegalovirus exposure and HLA in healthy donors. PCR was performed using 60 Vbeta and 13 Jbeta primers. Method: immunoSEQ multiplex PCR; TCRdb's copy keeps in-frame clones and lacks some. This table holds around 97,000 clones, 55% to 80% found once. Sequenced material: PBMCs. The receptors derive from a man aged 40-49 years in good health and CMV-seronegative.

The chain combines TRBV6-6 with TRBJ2-7; D gene uncertain. This CDR3 contains 12 residues. Trimming removed 6 bases from V and 4 bases from J, with 10 bases in between. Germline loops: CDR1 MNHNY, CDR2 SVGAGI (reference sequence). The CDR3 region is CASSPSRYEQYF. For the CDR3, the DNA is TGTGCCAGCAGCCCTTCCAGGTACGAGCAGTACTTC.

This clone was seen only a few times. The chain carries TRBV12-5 and TRBJ2-3; D gene ambiguous. Germline loops: CDR1 LGHNT, CDR2 FRNRAP. The CDR3 covers 16 residues. V lost 1 base, J lost 4 bases, and 15 bases lay in between. The CDR3 bases are TGTGCTAGTGGTTTGGCGCAGGCAAGATCGGCAGATACGCAGTATTTT. This codes for CASGLAQARSADTQYF.

The chain joins TRBV2 to TRBJ1-2; 10 nucleotides line up with TRBD1. Unmatched junction bases numbered 5, after V lost 4 bases and J lost 6 bases. The CDR3 is 14 residues long. Germline CDR1 reads SNHLY; CDR2 reads FYNNEI. The CDR3 protein is CASSVTGGDDGYTF. CDR3 nucleotides: TGTGCCAGCAGTGTGACAGGGGGCGACGATGGCTACACCTTC.

The chain has TRBV7-9 and TRBJ2-3; tentative D call: TRBD2 (7 bases). Germline CDR1 SEHNR, CDR2 FQNEAQ (reference sequence). This CDR3 has 13 residues. V was pared by 8 bases and J by 4 bases, with 13 bases between. In DNA form, the CDR3 reads TGTGCCAGCGGGGGGGCAGCGGCAGATACGCAGTATTTT. Translation: CASGGAAADTQYF.

This rearrangement joins TRBV6-1 to TRBJ1-5, with TRBD1 matching over 9 bases. This CDR3 comprises 13 residues. With V trimmed by 6 bases and J by 9 bases, 6 bases remained unmatched. CDR1 MNHNS and CDR2 SASEGT come from the germline V gene. The CDR3 here is CASRRDREAPQHF. For the CDR3, the DNA is TGTGCCAGCAGGAGGGACAGGGAGGCGCCCCAGCATTTT.

The sample holds one count of this clone. V is TRBV29-1 and J is TRBJ2-7, with 12 bases lining up with TRBD1. V shed 7 bases and J 0 bases; nucleotides not matched to a gene: 16. The CDR3 is 18 amino acids. Germline CDR1 reads SQVTM; CDR2 reads ANQGSEA. CDR3: CSALGTGGLAPSSYEQYF. CDR3 DNA: TGCAGCGCGTTGGGGACAGGGGGCCTGGCCCCTAGCTCCTACGAGCAGTACTTC.

This clone was seen a few times. The sample carries other DNA sequences with the same CDR3. The chain combines TRBV5-1 with TRBJ2-5, with 11 bases matching TRBD2. Germline CDR1 and CDR2: SGHRS and YFSETQ. The CDR3 sequence is 15 residues long. Losses at the gene ends were 0 bases for V and 4 bases for J; bases not matched to a gene: 2. The CDR3 protein is CASSLGTSGGETQYF. CDR3 bases: TGCGCCAGCAGCTTGGGTACTAGCGGGGGAGAGACCCAGTACTTC.

The rearrangement joins TRBV27 to TRBJ2-5, with D tentatively TRBD2 (6 bases). This CDR3 is 16 amino acids long. In germline, CDR1 is MNHEY, CDR2 SMNVEV (reference sequence). Trimming removed 2 bases from V and 5 bases from J, with 18 bases in between. The CDR3 spells CASSLGVAEIKETQYF. The CDR3 region has the DNA TGTGCCAGCAGTTTAGGGGTAGCGGAAATTAAGGAGACCCAGTACTTC.

V and J are TRBV18 and TRBJ2-3; D not resolved. V was trimmed by 5 bases and J by 2 bases, leaving 5 bases between them. CDR3 length: 12 residues. Germline CDR1 reads KGHSH; CDR2 reads LQKENI. The DNA of the CDR3 is TGTGCCAGCTCATGGGCCACAGATACGCAGTATTTT. It encodes CASSWATDTQYF.

V is TRBV25-1 and J is TRBJ2-7; D unresolved. The V and J ends lost 11 bases and 1 base respectively, with 15 bases between them. This CDR3 is 13 amino acids long. Germline lookup yields CDR1 MGHDK and CDR2 SYGVNS. CDR3 region: CASGWVESYEQYF. DNA for the CDR3: TGTGCCTCGGGTTGGGTGGAATCCTACGAGCAGTACTTC.

The chain combines TRBV6-5 with TRBJ2-7; D may be TRBD1 (8 bases). CDR3 length: 14 residues. Germline values: CDR1 MNHEY, CDR2 SVGAGI. With 7 bases removed from V and 3 bases from J, the gap between germline ends came to 16 bases. The CDR3 region is CASNTGGGNYEQYF. Here the CDR3 DNA reads TGTGCCAGCAATACAGGGGGAGGGAACTACGAGCAGTACTTC.

This rearrangement joins TRBV7-9 to TRBJ2-1; a weak D match, TRBD2 (5 bases). Trimming took 2 bases from V and 4 from J, leaving 21 bases between them. Germline V gene data show CDR1 as SEHNR and CDR2 as FQNEAQ (reference sequence). The CDR3 is made up of 18 amino acids. CDR3 in DNA: TGTGCCAGCAGCTTACTTATTAGTGGGGTAGCGCTATACAATGAGCAGTTCTTC. Amino acids: CASSLLISGVALYNEQFF.

J is TRBJ1-1 and V is TRBV6-1, with 9 bases matching TRBD1. CDR3 size: 15 residues. The V gene end was trimmed by 11 bases and the J gene end by 6 bases; junction bases not matched to a gene: 16. From germline, CDR1 is MNHNS and CDR2 SASEGT. The CDR3 DNA reads TGTGCCGTACAATTTGGGGGACAGGGACTCTCTGAAGCTTTCTTT. As protein: CAVQFGGQGLSEAFF.

The chain employs TRBV15 and TRBJ2-5; 8 nucleotides line up with TRBD1. There are 13 residues in the CDR3. Germline V gene data show CDR1 as LNHNV and CDR2 as YYDKDF (reference sequence). Trimming removed 3 bases from V and 4 bases from J; junction bases left unmatched: 1. The CDR3 reads CATSSDRGETQYF. For the CDR3, the DNA is TGTGCCACCAGCAGTGACAGGGGAGAGACCCAGTACTTC.

V is TRBV6-1 and J is TRBJ2-7; tentatively, D is TRBD1 (6 bases). The germline V and J ends were trimmed by 3 bases and 4 bases, with 13 bases remaining between them. CDR1 MNHNS and CDR2 SASEGT come from the germline V gene. The CDR3 is 14 residues long. The CDR3, as DNA: TGTGCCAGCAGTGACCAGGGGATTAGTTACGAGCAGTACTTC. It encodes CASSDQGISYEQYF.

The chain carries TRBV11-3 and TRBJ2-1; D possibly corresponds to TRBD2 (6 bases). Per the germline V gene, CDR1 is SGHNT and CDR2 is YENEEA. V was shortened by 5 bases and J by 6 bases, with 14 bases between the two germline ends. The CDR3 is 14 amino acids. This CDR3 is CASSPYRDFNEQFF. The DNA of the CDR3 is TGTGCCAGCAGCCCCTACCGGGACTTCAATGAGCAGTTCTTC.

V usage is TRBV6-5 and J usage is TRBJ1-1, with TRBD1 as a possible D gene (6 bases). Germline CDR1 MNHEY, CDR2 SVGAGI. The CDR3 length is 15 residues. The V gene lost 1 base and the J gene lost 3 bases, with 12 bases spanning the gap. The CDR3 loop reads CASSYYRAGDTEAFF. The CDR3 nucleotides read TGTGCCAGCAGTTACTACAGGGCGGGCGACACTGAAGCTTTCTTT.